This T cell receptor beta chain was obtained from a study of blood T cell repertoires in COVID-19. Original data processing: From reference gene primer amplification, estimates of nucleated cell counts were derived. Data came from immunoSEQ multiplex PCR; TCRdb stores just in-frame clones and leaves some out. The V and J calls and the clone size are those of that table, but D and trimming were determined from the DNA. The sample carries 400,000 or so clones, around 90% recorded once. The study recruited people aged about 18 to 95 years across about 25 US areas. The source is a woman aged 40 to 49 with acute COVID-19. Sequenced input: PBMCs or T cells enriched from blood (not recorded which).

CDR3 loop: CASSLWRTSGEGDTGELFF. The CDR3 region has the DNA TGCGCCAGCAGCTTATGGCGGACTAGCGGGGAGGGCGACACCGGGGAGCTGTTTTTT. The chain uses TRBV5-1 and TRBJ2-2; 12 bases match TRBD2. The CDR3 totals 19 residues. Germline-derived CDR1 and CDR2 are SGHRS and YFSETQ. After removal of 2 bases from V and 3 bases from J, the junction contained 11 bases not matched to a gene.